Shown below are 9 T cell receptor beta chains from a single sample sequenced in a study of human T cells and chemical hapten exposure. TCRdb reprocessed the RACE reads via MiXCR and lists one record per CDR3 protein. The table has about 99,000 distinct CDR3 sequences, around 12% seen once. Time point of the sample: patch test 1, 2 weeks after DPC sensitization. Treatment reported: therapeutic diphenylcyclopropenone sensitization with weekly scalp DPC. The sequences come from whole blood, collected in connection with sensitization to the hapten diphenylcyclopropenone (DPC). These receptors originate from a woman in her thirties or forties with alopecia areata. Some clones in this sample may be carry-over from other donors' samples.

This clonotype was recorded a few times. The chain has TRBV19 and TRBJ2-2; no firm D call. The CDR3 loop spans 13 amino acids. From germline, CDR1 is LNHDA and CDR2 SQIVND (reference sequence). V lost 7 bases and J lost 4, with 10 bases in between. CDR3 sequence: CASKSQGTGELFF. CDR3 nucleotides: TGTGCCAGTAAATCGCAAGGCACCGGGGAGCTGTTTTTT.

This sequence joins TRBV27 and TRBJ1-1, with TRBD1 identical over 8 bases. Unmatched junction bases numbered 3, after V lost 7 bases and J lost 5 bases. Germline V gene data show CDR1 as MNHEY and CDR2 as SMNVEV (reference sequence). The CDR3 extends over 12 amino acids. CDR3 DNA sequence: TGTGCCAGCACCGACAGGGGTACTGAAGCTTTCTTT. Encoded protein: CASTDRGTEAFF.

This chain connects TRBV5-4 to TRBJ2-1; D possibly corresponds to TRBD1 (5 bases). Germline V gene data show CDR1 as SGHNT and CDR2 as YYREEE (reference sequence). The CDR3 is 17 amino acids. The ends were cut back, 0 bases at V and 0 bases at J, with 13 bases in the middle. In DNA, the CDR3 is TGTGCCAGCAGCTTGGAAGCAGGGTCCAGCTCCTACAATGAGCAGTTCTTC. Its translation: CASSLEAGSSSYNEQFF.

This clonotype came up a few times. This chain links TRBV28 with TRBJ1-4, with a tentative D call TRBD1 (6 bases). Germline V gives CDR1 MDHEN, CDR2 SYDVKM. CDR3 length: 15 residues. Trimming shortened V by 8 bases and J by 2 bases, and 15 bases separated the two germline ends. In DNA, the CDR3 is TGTGCCAGCGATGGGACGGGGGGCACTAATGAAAAACTGTTTTTT. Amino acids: CASDGTGGTNEKLFF.

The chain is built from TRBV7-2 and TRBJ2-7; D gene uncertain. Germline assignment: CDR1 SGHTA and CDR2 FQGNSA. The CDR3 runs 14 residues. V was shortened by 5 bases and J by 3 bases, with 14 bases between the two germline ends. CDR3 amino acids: CASSPRPQYYEQYF. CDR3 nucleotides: TGTGCCAGCAGCCCGAGGCCACAGTACTACGAGCAGTACTTC.

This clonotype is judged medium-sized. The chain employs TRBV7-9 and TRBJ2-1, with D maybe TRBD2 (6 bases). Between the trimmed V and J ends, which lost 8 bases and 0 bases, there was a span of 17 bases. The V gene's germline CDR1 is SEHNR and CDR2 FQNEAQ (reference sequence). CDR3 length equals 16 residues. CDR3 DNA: TGTGCCAGCGGGACGGACTATTCGAGCTCCTACAATGAGCAGTTCTTC. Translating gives CASGTDYSSSYNEQFF.

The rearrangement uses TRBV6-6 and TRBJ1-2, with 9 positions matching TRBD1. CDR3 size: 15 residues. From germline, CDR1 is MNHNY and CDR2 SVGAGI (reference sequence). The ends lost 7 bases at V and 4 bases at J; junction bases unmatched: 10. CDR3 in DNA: TGTGCCAGCAACCTAAGACAGGGGGAGACCTATGGCTACACCTTC. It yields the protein CASNLRQGETYGYTF.

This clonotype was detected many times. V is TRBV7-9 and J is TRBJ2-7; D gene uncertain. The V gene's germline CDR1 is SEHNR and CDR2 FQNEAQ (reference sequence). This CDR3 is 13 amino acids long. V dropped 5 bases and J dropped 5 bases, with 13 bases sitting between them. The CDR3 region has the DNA TGTGCCAGCAGCCCGCTTATGGTGCACGAGCAGTACTTC. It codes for CASSPLMVHEQYF.

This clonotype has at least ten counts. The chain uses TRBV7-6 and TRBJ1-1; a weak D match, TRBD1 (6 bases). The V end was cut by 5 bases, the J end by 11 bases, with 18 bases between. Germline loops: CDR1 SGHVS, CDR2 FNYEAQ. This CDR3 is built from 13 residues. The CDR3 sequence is CASSPGDLGSAFF. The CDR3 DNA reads TGTGCCAGCAGCCCAGGGGACCTGGGATCGGCTTTCTTT.